One sample yielded the 2 T cell receptor beta chains listed below, sequenced in a study of blood T cell repertoires in COVID-19. Measured with immunoSEQ multiplex PCR; TCRdb has only the in-frame clones, and not every one. The data hold 120,000 to 150,000 clones, with over 75% observed a single time. Material for sequencing was peripheral blood. These receptors were taken from a man aged 55 to 69 with active or convalescent COVID-19.

The J gene is TRBJ1-3, the V gene TRBV5-1; 7 bases match TRBD1. The J segment lost 0 bases and the V segment lost 4 bases, leaving 7 bases of the junction unmatched. The CDR3 has 16 amino acids. Per germline, CDR1 SGHRS and CDR2 YFSETQ. This chain's CDR3 is CASSRGTAYSGNTIYF. The CDR3 DNA reads as TGCGCCAGCAGCCGGGGGACAGCTTACTCTGGAAACACCATATATTTT.

Only one count was recorded for this clone. V and J are TRBV7-2 and TRBJ1-5; tentatively, D is TRBD1 (5 bases). Trimming shortened V by 3 bases and J by 4 bases, and 10 bases separated the two germline ends. The CDR3 runs to 14 residues. Germline V gene lookup returns CDR1 SGHTA and CDR2 FQGNSA. As DNA, the CDR3 is TGTGCCAGCAGCTTGATGCAGGGAAATCAGCCCCAGCATTTT. Its translation is CASSLMQGNQPQHF. The whole variable domain, filled in from reference TRBV7-2 and TRBJ1-5, reads GAGVSQSPSNKVTEKGKDVELRCDPISGHTALYWYRQSLGQGLEFLIYFQGNSAPDKSGLPSDRFSAERTGGSVSTLTIQRTQQEDSAVYLCASSLMQGNQPQHFGDGTRLSIL.